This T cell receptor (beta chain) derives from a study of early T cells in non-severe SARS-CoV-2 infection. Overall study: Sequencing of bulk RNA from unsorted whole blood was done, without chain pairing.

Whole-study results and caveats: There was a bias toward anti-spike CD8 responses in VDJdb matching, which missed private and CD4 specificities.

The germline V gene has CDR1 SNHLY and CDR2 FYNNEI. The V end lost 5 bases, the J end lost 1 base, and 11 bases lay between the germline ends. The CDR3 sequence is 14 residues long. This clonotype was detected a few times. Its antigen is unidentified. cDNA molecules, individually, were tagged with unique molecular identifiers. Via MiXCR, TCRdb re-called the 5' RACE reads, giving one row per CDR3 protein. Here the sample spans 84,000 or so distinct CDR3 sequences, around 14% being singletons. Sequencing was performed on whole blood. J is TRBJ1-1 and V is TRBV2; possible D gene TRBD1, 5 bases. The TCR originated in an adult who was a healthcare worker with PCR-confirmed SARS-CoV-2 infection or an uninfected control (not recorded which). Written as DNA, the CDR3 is TGTGCCAGCAGTACAGGCAGATCGAACACTGAAGCTTTCTTT. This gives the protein CASSTGRSNTEAFF.